The rows below give T cell receptor beta chains drawn from one sample of a study of cytomegalovirus exposure and HLA in healthy donors. Libraries were prepared by immunoSEQ multiplex PCR; TCRdb keeps only in-frame clonotypes and omits some of them. Of some 150,000 clones listed, 70% to 80% are singletons. The sequenced sample was PBMCs. These TCRs come from a woman aged 45-65 years in good health and CMV-seronegative. Both conserved end residues are part of each CDR3. D genes are given only for firm matches. Rows give clone size only sometimes, using once, few, many, or a class for an expanded clone.

d_gene: -; j_gene: TRBJ2-3; v_gene: TRBV4-1; abundance: -; CDR3nt: TGCGCCAGCAGCCACCAGGGGGACTCCACAGATACGCAGTATTTT; CDR3aa: CASSHQGDSTDTQYF
d_gene: -; j_gene: TRBJ1-6; v_gene: TRBV4-2; abundance: -; CDR3nt: TGTGCCAGCAGCCAAGTTCACTCTACCGGGACACCCAACCCCCTCCACTTT; CDR3aa: CASSQVHSTGTPNPLHF
d_gene: -; j_gene: TRBJ2-4; v_gene: TRBV5-1; abundance: -; CDR3nt: TGCGCCAGCAGCTTGACCGGGGACAAAAACATTCAGTACTTC; CDR3aa: CASSLTGDKNIQYF
d_gene: TRBD1; j_gene: TRBJ2-7; v_gene: TRBV7-2; abundance: -; CDR3nt: TGTGCCAGCAGCTTATTTAGCGGCCTCCTGGGGACAGGGATGTACTTC; CDR3aa: CASSLFSGLLGTGMYF
d_gene: -; j_gene: TRBJ2-7; v_gene: TRBV27; abundance: few; CDR3nt: TGTGCCAGCAGTTTACCCGGGCAGGGAGGTTTCTACGAGCAGTACTTC; CDR3aa: CASSLPGQGGFYEQYF
d_gene: TRBD1; j_gene: TRBJ2-7; v_gene: TRBV7-8; abundance: -; CDR3nt: TGTGCCAGCGCCTTAGGGACAGGGGGATACGAGCAGTACTTC; CDR3aa: CASALGTGGYEQYF
d_gene: -; j_gene: TRBJ2-2; v_gene: TRBV9; abundance: -; CDR3nt: TGTGCCAGCAGCGTAGTGAGTGTCACCGGGGAGCTGTTTTTT; CDR3aa: CASSVVSVTGELFF
d_gene: -; j_gene: TRBJ1-2; v_gene: TRBV7-2; abundance: -; CDR3nt: TGTGCCAGCAGCGCATCGATCCTAGGATACTATGGCTACACCTTC; CDR3aa: CASSASILGYYGYTF
d_gene: TRBD1; j_gene: TRBJ2-7; v_gene: TRBV7-3; abundance: -; CDR3nt: TGTGCCAGCAGCCCGACCGGACAGGGCAACGAGCAGTACTTC; CDR3aa: CASSPTGQGNEQYF
d_gene: -; j_gene: TRBJ1-3; v_gene: TRBV6-5; abundance: -; CDR3nt: TGTGCCAGCGGAAGGGGAGGGGGAAACACCATATATTTT; CDR3aa: CASGRGGGNTIYF
d_gene: -; j_gene: TRBJ1-1; v_gene: TRBV18; abundance: -; CDR3nt: TGTGCCAGCTCTCAGGTTGGGAACACTGAAGCTTTCTTT; CDR3aa: CASSQVGNTEAFF
d_gene: TRBD1; j_gene: TRBJ1-2; v_gene: TRBV7-2; abundance: -; CDR3nt: TGTGCCAGCAGCTGGACAGGGAACTATGGCTACACCTTC; CDR3aa: CASSWTGNYGYTF
d_gene: -; j_gene: TRBJ1-3; v_gene: TRBV18; abundance: -; CDR3nt: TGTGCCAGCTCACCACTCTCCAGGGTCGGTGAGGCTTCTGGAAACACCATATATTTT; CDR3aa: CASSPLSRVGEASGNTIYF
d_gene: -; j_gene: TRBJ2-3; v_gene: TRBV9; abundance: -; CDR3nt: TGTGCCAGCAGCGTAGGGTCGGGAACGGGGTTCCCAGATACGCAGTATTTT; CDR3aa: CASSVGSGTGFPDTQYF
d_gene: -; j_gene: TRBJ1-1; v_gene: TRBV7-8; abundance: -; CDR3nt: TGTGCCAGCAGCTTCATACACAGGGTTGAGAACACTGAAGCTTTCTTT; CDR3aa: CASSFIHRVENTEAFF
d_gene: TRBD2; j_gene: TRBJ2-1; v_gene: TRBV2; abundance: -; CDR3nt: TGTGCCAGCAGTGATGCTAGCGGCTACAATGAGCAGTTCTTC; CDR3aa: CASSDASGYNEQFF
d_gene: TRBD1; j_gene: TRBJ1-3; v_gene: TRBV15; abundance: -; CDR3nt: TGTGCCACCAGCAGAGATCAGGGGGCTTCTGGAAACACCATATATTTT; CDR3aa: CATSRDQGASGNTIYF
d_gene: TRBD1; j_gene: TRBJ1-6; v_gene: TRBV7-9; abundance: -; CDR3nt: TGTGCCAGCAGCTTAGGGGGACAGGGTCGTTCACCCCTCCACTTT; CDR3aa: CASSLGGQGRSPLHF
d_gene: TRBD2; j_gene: TRBJ2-3; v_gene: TRBV11-2; abundance: -; CDR3nt: TGTGCCAGCAGTCCCAGGAGGGCGGGAGGCACAGATACGCAGTATTTT; CDR3aa: CASSPRRAGGTDTQYF
d_gene: TRBD1; j_gene: TRBJ2-3; v_gene: TRBV7-2; abundance: once; CDR3nt: TGTGCCAGCAGCTTAGGGGACAGGGTTCCCGTGTTGCAGTATTTT; CDR3aa: CASSLGDRVPVLQYF
d_gene: TRBD1; j_gene: TRBJ2-1; v_gene: TRBV18; abundance: -; CDR3nt: TGTGCCAGCTCACCACCACGTGGACAGGAGTTCTACAATGAGCAGTTCTTC; CDR3aa: CASSPPRGQEFYNEQFF
d_gene: TRBD1; j_gene: TRBJ1-3; v_gene: TRBV5-4; abundance: -; CDR3nt: TGTGCCAGCAGCTCTGGACAGGGGACGAGCTCTGGAAACACCATATATTTT; CDR3aa: CASSSGQGTSSGNTIYF
d_gene: -; j_gene: TRBJ1-2; v_gene: TRBV5-5; abundance: -; CDR3nt: TGTGCCAGCAGCCTATGGACAGTAGGCTATGGCTACACCTTC; CDR3aa: CASSLWTVGYGYTF
d_gene: -; j_gene: TRBJ1-1; v_gene: TRBV5-8; abundance: -; CDR3nt: TGTGCCAGCAGCTTGGGGCAGATGAACACTGAAGCTTTCTTT; CDR3aa: CASSLGQMNTEAFF
d_gene: -; j_gene: TRBJ2-1; v_gene: TRBV28; abundance: -; CDR3nt: TGTGCCAGCAGTATCCCCCGGACTCCTCGTCAGTTCTTC; CDR3aa: CASSIPRTPRQFF
d_gene: TRBD1; j_gene: TRBJ1-5; v_gene: TRBV19; abundance: -; CDR3nt: TGTGCCAGTAGTATTCGTTGGTATGACAGGGGGGACCAGCCCCAGCATTTT; CDR3aa: CASSIRWYDRGDQPQHF
d_gene: TRBD2; j_gene: TRBJ2-1; v_gene: TRBV7-8; abundance: -; CDR3nt: TGTGCCAGCAGCACGACTAGCGGGCCATACAATGAGCAGTTCTTC; CDR3aa: CASSTTSGPYNEQFF
d_gene: -; j_gene: TRBJ1-4; v_gene: TRBV15; abundance: -; CDR3nt: TGTGCCACCAGCAGAGGCGGGAATGAAAAACTGTTTTTT; CDR3aa: CATSRGGNEKLFF
d_gene: -; j_gene: TRBJ2-3; v_gene: TRBV19; abundance: -; CDR3nt: TGTGCCAGTAGTATTGAGGGAACGGGCACAGATACGCAGTATTTT; CDR3aa: CASSIEGTGTDTQYF
d_gene: -; j_gene: TRBJ2-7; v_gene: TRBV7-2; abundance: -; CDR3nt: TGTGCCAGCAGCTTAGCAGGGGATTTCGACCCCTACGAGCAGTACTTC; CDR3aa: CASSLAGDFDPYEQYF
d_gene: TRBD2; j_gene: TRBJ2-3; v_gene: TRBV11-2; abundance: -; CDR3nt: TGTGCCAGCAGCTCCGGCGGGGGGACGGTAACAGATACGCAGTATTTT; CDR3aa: CASSSGGGTVTDTQYF
d_gene: -; j_gene: TRBJ1-5; v_gene: TRBV19; abundance: once; CDR3nt: TGTGCCAGTAGTACCGAAGGAGCGCAACTTGGACATAGCAATCAGCCCCAGCATTTT; CDR3aa: CASSTEGAQLGHSNQPQHF
d_gene: -; j_gene: TRBJ1-4; v_gene: TRBV7-2; abundance: -; CDR3nt: TGTGCCAGCAGCGTTATCGGGGGGGGGTTTAATGAAAAACTGTTTTTT; CDR3aa: CASSVIGGGFNEKLFF
d_gene: -; j_gene: TRBJ1-1; v_gene: TRBV28; abundance: once; CDR3nt: TGTGCCAGCTACAGACCCATGAACACTGAAGCTTTCTTT; CDR3aa: CASYRPMNTEAFF
d_gene: -; j_gene: TRBJ1-4; v_gene: TRBV7-9; abundance: -; CDR3nt: TGTGCCAGCAGCTTAGCAGGTCGACACGGAGAAAAACTGTTTTTT; CDR3aa: CASSLAGRHGEKLFF
d_gene: -; j_gene: TRBJ2-7; v_gene: TRBV4-3; abundance: few; CDR3nt: TGCGAGAGGGATGCCTACGAGCAGTACTTC; CDR3aa: CERDAYEQYF